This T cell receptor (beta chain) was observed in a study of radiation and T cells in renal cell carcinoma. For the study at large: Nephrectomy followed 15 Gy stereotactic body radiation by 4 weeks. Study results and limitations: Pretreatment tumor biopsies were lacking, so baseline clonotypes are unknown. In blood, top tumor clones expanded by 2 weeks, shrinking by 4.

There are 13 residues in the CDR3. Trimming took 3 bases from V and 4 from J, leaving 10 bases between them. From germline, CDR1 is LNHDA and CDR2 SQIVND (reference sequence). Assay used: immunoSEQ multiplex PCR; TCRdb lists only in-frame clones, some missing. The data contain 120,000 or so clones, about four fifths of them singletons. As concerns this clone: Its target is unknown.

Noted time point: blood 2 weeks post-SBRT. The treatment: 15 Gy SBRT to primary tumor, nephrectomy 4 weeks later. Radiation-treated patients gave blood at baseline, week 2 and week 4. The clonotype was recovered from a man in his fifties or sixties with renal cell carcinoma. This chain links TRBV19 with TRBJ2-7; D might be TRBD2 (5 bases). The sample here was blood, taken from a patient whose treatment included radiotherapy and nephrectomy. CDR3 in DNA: TGTGCCAGTAGTATGTCGCCGGGATACGAGCAGTACTTC. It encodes CASSMSPGYEQYF.